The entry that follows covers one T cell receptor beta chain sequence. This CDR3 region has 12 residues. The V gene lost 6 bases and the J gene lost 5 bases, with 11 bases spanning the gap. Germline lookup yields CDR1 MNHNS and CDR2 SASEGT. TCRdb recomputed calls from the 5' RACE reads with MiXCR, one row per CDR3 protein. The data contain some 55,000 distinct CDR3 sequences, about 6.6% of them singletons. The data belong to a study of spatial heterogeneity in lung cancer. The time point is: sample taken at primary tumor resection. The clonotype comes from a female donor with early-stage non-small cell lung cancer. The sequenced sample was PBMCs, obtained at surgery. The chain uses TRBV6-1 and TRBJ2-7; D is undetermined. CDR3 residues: CASSAVRDEQYV. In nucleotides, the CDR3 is TGTGCCAGCAGCGCCGTACGGGACGAGCAGTACGTC.